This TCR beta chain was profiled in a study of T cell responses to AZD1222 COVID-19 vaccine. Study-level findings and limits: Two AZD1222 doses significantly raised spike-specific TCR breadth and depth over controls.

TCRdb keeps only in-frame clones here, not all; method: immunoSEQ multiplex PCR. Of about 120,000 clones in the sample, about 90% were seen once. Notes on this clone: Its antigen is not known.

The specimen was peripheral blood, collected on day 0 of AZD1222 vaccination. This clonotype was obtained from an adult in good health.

The CDR3: CASSFIGTAPDTQYF. CDR3 sequence (DNA): TGTGCCAGCAGCTTTATCGGGACCGCCCCAGATACGCAGTATTTT. The V call is TRBV13, the J call TRBJ2-3; TRBD1 or TRBD2 may be the D gene (5 bases each). V was clipped by 3 bases and J by 4 bases, with 14 bases between them. The germline CDR1 and CDR2 sequences are PRHDT and FYEKMQ (reference sequence). The CDR3 covers 15 residues.